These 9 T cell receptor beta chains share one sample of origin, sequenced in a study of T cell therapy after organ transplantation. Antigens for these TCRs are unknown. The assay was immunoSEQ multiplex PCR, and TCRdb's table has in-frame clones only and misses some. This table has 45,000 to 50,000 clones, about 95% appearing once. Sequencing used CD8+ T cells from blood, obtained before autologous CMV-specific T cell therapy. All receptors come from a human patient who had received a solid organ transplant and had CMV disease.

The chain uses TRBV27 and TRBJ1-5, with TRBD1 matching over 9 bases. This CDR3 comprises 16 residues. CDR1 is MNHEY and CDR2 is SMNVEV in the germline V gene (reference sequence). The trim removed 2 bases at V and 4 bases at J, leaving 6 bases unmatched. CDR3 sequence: CASSLTGTGSNQPQHF. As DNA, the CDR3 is TGTGCCAGCAGTTTAACAGGGACAGGGAGTAATCAGCCCCAGCATTTT.

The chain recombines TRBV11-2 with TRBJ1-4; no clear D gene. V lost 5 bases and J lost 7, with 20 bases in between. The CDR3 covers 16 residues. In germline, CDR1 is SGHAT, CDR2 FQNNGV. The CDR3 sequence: CASSQDPGQRTEKLFF. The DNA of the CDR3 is TGTGCCAGCAGCCAAGACCCTGGGCAGAGGACTGAAAAACTGTTTTTT.

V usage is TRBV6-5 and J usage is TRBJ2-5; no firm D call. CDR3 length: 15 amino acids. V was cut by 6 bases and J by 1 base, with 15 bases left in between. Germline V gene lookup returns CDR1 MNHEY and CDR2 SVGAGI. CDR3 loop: CASSLRIPPQETQYF. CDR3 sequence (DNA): TGTGCCAGCAGCCTTAGGATCCCTCCCCAAGAGACCCAGTACTTC.

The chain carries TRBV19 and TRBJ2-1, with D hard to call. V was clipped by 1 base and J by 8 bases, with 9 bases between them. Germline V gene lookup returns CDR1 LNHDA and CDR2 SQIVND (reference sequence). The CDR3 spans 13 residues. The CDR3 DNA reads TGTGCCAGTAGTATAGCCGATGCGCATGAGCAGTTCTTC. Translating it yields CASSIADAHEQFF. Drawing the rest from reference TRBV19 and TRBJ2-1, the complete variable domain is DGGITQSPKYLFRKEGQNVTLSCEQNLNHDAMYWYRQDPGQGLRLIYYSQIVNDFQKGDIAEGYSVSREKKESFPLTVTSAQKNPTAFYLCASSIADAHEQFFGPGTRLTVL.

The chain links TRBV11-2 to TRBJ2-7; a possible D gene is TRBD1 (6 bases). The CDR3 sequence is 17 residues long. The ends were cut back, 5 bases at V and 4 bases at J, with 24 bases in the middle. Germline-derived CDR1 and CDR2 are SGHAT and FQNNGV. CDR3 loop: CASSPRQDPISEYEQYF. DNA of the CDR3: TGTGCCAGCAGCCCCCGACAGGATCCCATTTCGGAATACGAGCAGTACTTC. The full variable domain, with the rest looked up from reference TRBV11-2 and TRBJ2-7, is EAGVAQSPRYKIIEKRQSVAFWCNPISGHATLYWYQQILGQGPKLLIQFQNNGVVDDSQLPKDRFSAERLKGVDSTLKIQPAKLEDSAVYLCASSPRQDPISEYEQYFGPGTRLTVT.

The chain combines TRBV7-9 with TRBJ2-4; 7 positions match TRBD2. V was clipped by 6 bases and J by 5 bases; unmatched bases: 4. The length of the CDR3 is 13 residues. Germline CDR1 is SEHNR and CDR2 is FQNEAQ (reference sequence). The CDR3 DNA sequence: TGTGCCAGCAGATTTGGGGGGGAAAACATTCAGTACTTC. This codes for CASRFGGENIQYF.

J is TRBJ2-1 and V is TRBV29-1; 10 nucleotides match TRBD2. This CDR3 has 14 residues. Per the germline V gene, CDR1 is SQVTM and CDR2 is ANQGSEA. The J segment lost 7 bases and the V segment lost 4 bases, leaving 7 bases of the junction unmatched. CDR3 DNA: TGCAGCGTTGTCCCACTAGCGGGGTCAAATGAGCAGTTCTTC. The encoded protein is CSVVPLAGSNEQFF.

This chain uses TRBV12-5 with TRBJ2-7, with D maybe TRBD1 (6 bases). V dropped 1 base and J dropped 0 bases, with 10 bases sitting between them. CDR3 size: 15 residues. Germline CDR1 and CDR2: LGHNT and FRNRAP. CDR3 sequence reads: CASGLGDTYSYEQYF. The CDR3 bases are TGTGCTAGTGGTTTGGGGGACACGTACTCCTACGAGCAGTACTTC.

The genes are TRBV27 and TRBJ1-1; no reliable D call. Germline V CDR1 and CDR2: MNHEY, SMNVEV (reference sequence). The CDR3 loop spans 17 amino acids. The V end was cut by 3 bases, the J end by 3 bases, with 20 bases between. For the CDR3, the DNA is TGTGCCAGCAGTTTTAGTATGCGCGGGGTTCCGGACACTGAAGCTTTCTTT. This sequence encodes CASSFSMRGVPDTEAFF.